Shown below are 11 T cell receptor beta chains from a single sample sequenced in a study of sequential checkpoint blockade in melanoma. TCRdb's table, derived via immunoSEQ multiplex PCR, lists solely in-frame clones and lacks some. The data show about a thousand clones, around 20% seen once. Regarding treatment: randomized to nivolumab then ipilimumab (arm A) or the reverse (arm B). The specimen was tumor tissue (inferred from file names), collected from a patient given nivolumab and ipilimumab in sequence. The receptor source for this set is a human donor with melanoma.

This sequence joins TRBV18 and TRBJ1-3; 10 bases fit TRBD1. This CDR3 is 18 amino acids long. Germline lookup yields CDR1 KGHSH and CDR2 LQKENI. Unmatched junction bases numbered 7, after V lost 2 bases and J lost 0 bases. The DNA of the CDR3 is TGTGCCAGCTCACCAAGGGGACAGGGGACCAGCTCTGGAAACACCATATATTTT. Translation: CASSPRGQGTSSGNTIYF. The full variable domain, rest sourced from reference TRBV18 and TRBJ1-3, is NAGVMQNPRHLVRRRGQEARLRCSPMKGHSHVYWYRQLPEEGLKFMVYLQKENIIDESGMPKERFSAEFPKEGPSILRIQQVVRGDSAAYFCASSPRGQGTSSGNTIYFGEGSWLTVV.

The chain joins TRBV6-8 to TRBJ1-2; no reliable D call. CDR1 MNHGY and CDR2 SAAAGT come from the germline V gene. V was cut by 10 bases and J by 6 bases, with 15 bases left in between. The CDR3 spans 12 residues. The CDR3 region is CAISPDWDGYTF. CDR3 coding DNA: TGTGCCATCAGCCCCGACTGGGATGGCTACACCTTC.

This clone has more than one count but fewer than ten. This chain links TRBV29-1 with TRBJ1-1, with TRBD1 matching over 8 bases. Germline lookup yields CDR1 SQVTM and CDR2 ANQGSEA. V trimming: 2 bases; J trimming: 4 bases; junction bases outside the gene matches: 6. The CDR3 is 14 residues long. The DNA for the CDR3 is TGCAGCGTTGAACTTTCAGGGGGCCCCACTGAAGCTTTCTTT. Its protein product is CSVELSGGPTEAFF.

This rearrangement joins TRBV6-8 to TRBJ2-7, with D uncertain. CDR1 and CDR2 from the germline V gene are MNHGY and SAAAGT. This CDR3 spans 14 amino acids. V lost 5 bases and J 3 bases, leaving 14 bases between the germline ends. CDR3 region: CASSISPGGYEQYF. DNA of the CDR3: TGTGCCAGCAGTATAAGTCCCGGTGGCTACGAGCAGTACTTC.

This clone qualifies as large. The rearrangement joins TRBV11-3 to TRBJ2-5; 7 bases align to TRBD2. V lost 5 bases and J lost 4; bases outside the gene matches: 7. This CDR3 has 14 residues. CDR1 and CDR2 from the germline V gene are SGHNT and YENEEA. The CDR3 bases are TGTGCCAGCAGCCACACGGGGAGGGGAGAGACCCAGTACTTC. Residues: CASSHTGRGETQYF.

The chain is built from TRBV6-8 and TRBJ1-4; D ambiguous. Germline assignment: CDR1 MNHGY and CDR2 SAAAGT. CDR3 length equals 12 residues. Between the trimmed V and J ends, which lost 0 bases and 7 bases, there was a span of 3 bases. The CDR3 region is CASSYSTEKLFF. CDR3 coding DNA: TGTGCCAGCAGTTACTCGACTGAAAAACTGTTTTTT.

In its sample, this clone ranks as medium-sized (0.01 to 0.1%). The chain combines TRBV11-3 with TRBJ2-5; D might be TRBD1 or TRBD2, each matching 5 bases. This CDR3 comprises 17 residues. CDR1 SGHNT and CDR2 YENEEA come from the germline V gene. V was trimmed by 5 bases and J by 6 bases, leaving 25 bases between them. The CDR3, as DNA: TGTGCCAGCAGCAGTCCTCCCCGGGACGGGATGGGGCAGACCCAGTACTTC. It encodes CASSSPPRDGMGQTQYF. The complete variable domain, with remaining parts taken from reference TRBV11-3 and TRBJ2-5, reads EAGVVQSPRYKIIEKKQPVAFWCNPISGHNTLYWYLQNLGQGPELLIRYENEEAVDDSQLPKDRFSAERLKGVDSTLKIQPAELGDSAVYLCASSSPPRDGMGQTQYFGPGTRLLVL.

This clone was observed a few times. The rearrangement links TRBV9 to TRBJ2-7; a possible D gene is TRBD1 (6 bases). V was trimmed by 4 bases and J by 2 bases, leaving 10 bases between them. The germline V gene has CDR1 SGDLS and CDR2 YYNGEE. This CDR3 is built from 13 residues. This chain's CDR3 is CASSRQDTYEQYF. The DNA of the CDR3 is TGTGCCAGCAGCAGACAGGACACCTACGAGCAGTACTTC.

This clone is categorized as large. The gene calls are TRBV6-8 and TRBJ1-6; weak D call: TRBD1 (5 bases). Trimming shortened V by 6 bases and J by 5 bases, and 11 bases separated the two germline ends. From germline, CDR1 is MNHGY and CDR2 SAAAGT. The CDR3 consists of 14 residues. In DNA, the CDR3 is TGTGCCAGCAGAGACGACAGAGATAATTCACCCCTCCACTTT. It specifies CASRDDRDNSPLHF.

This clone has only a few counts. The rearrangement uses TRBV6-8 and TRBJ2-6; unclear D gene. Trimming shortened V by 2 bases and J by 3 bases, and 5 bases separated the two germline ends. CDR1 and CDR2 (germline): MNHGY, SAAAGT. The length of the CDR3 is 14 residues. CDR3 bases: TGTGCCAGCAGTTACGTCAGTGGGGCCAACGTCCTGACTTTC. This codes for CASSYVSGANVLTF.

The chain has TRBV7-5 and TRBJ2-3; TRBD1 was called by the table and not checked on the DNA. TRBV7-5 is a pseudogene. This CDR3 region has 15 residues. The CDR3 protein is CASSLWQGNTDTQYF. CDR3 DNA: TGTGCCAGCAGCTTGTGGCAGGGGAACACAGATACGCAGTATTTT.